At least ten counts were recorded for the clone carrying this T cell receptor beta chain. Germline CDR1 SGHTA, CDR2 FQGNSA. Trimming shortened V by 1 base and J by 5 bases, and 8 bases separated the two germline ends. The CDR3 totals 13 residues. In TCRdb, the RT-PCR reads were re-called with MiXCR into one record per CDR3 protein. This table holds almost 700,000 distinct CDR3 sequences, over 12% found once. The origin of this receptor is a female donor in good health, serving as a healthy control. The chain has TRBV7-2 and TRBJ2-5; no definite D call. Sequencing used memory CD4+ T cells from blood. In DNA, the CDR3 is TGTGCCAGCAGCTTAGTCGTCAGGGAGACCCAGTACTTC. Protein sequence: CASSLVVRETQYF.